The text below deals with one T cell receptor (beta chain). Its antigen is still unknown. This entry comes from a study of CD4+ T cells in melanoma. Study outcomes and limitations: CD8+ T cell, macrophage and B cell function reportedly correlated with neoantigen-specific CD4+ T cells. Neoantigen-specific CD4+ T cells in melanoma reportedly had diverse differentiation states.

Germline V gives CDR1 SGHNT, CDR2 YYREEE (reference sequence). Trimming removed 1 base at V and 5 bases at J, with 14 bases between. The CDR3 length is 15 residues. Profiled with immunoSEQ multiplex PCR; TCRdb holds only in-frame clones, not every one. In the table there are 20,000 to 25,000 clones, around 80% of which are singletons. The genes are TRBV5-4 and TRBJ2-3; D perhaps matches TRBD1 (6 bases). This TCR came from a human donor with melanoma. Sequencing was done on a sample of cells from a culture (not recorded whether cultured in vitro). The CDR3, as DNA: TGTGCCAGCAGCTTGTACAGGGTAGGAGAAGATACGCAGTATTTT. Its protein product is CASSLYRVGEDTQYF.